This T cell receptor beta chain was observed in a study of shared clonotypes between healthy human individuals. Every subset's genomic DNA went evenly onto several immunoSEQ plates. Sorted-subset replicate PCR reactions were performed with around 200 ng DNA, corresponding to some 32,000 T cell genomes. The repertoire was sequenced with immunoSEQ multiplex PCR; TCRdb's copy has only in-frame clones and lacks some. This sample yields about 2.3 million clones, of which 93% are seen a single time; around 0.4% belongs to the top ten. The CDR3 loop spans 14 amino acids. V gave up 0 bases and J gave up 4 bases; unmatched junction bases: 3. The germline gives CDR1 MDHEN, CDR2 SYDVKM. Both subsets, CD45RA+ naive and CD45RA-negative memory, were split from the CD4+ cells.

The gene calls are TRBV28 and TRBJ2-7, with 7 bases that match TRBD2. Material: naive CD4+ T cells from PBMCs. Subset here: CD45RA+ positively selected. This TCR was recovered from a man aged 18 to 30 in good health. Some clones in this sample may be carry-over from other donors' samples. CDR3 residues: CASSLWGGLYEQYF. Here the CDR3 DNA reads TGTGCCAGCAGTTTATGGGGGGGGTTGTACGAGCAGTACTTC.